This T cell receptor (beta chain) was recorded in a study of T-cell reconstitution after alpha-beta-depleted transplantation in children. Broader study findings: Several hundred expanded graft clones reportedly gave rise to the alpha-beta T cells present about two months after transplant. T-cell numbers and diversity, one year after transplant, stemmed largely from T cells that were newly produced. Some patients showed high day-60 TCRbeta diversity, which derived from surviving recipient T cells and thymic progenitors.

This clonotype was counted ten times or more. Its antigen is not identified. Unique molecular identifiers were used in preparing the TCRbeta library. TCRdb independently ran MiXCR on the PCR reads; one entry per CDR3 protein. The sample has roughly 400,000 distinct CDR3 sequences; roughly 43% are singletons. The germline V gene encodes CDR1 SEHNR and CDR2 FQNEAQ (reference sequence). V gave up 5 bases and J gave up 5 bases, with 10 bases separating them. The CDR3 totals 13 residues. The chain recombines TRBV7-9 with TRBJ1-5; unclear D gene. The TCR sequence derives from a girl aged 2 to 9 with aplastic anemia, due to receive a stem cell transplant. This specimen was PBMCs, taken before TCRalphabeta/CD19-depleted stem cell transplant. DNA for the CDR3: TGTGCCAGCAGCCGTGGTGGGGATCAGCCCCAGCATTTT. It encodes CASSRGGDQPQHF.